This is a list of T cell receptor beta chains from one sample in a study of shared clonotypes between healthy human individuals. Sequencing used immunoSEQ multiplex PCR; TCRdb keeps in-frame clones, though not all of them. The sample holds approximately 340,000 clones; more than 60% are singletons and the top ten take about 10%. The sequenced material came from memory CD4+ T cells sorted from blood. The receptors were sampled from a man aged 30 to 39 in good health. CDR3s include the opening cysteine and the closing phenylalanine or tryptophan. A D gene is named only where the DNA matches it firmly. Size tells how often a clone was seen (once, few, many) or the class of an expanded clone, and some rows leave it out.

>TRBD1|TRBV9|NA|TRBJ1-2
TGTGCCAGCAGCGTAGTGGGGACAGGGGGAAGTAACTATGGCTACACCTTC
CASSVVGTGGSNYGYTF
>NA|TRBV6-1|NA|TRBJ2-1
TGTGCCAGCAGGCCCCCTGGAGTGTACAATGAGCAGTTCTTC
CASRPPGVYNEQFF
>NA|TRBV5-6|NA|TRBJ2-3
TGTGCCAGCAGCTTGCCCGGGGGAGCCGGAGATACGCAGTATTTT
CASSLPGGAGDTQYF
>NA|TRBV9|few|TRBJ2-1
TGTGCCAGCAGCTCTACTAGGTTGGGAAATGAGCAGTTCTTC
CASSSTRLGNEQFF
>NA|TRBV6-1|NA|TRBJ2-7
TGTGCCAGCAGTGGGACCTACGAGCAGTACTTC
CASSGTYEQYF
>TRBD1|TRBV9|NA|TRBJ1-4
TGTGCCAGCAGCTCACATGGACAGGGGAGGGAAAAACTGTTTTTT
CASSSHGQGREKLFF
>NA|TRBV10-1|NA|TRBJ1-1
TGCGCCAGCAGTGAACCAGGCCAAGGATCGGAAGCTTTCTTT
CASSEPGQGSEAFF
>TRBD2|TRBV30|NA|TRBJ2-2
TGTGCCTGGAGTGTTTCGGGGGGCGGGGAGCTGTTTTTT
CAWSVSGGGELFF
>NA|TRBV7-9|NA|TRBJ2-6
TGTGCCAGCAGTCAAGACCTACTGCTCTCTGGGGCCAACGTCCTGACTTTC
CASSQDLLLSGANVLTF
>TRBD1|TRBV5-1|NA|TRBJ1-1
TGCGCCAGCGGCGACAGGGTTTCGACTGAAGCTTTCTTT
CASGDRVSTEAFF
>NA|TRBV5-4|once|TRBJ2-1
TGTGCCAGCAGCCCCCCGGGGAATGAGCAGTTCTTC
CASSPPGNEQFF
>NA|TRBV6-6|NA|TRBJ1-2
TGTGCCAGCAGTTACAAAGGAGATGGCTACACCTTC
CASSYKGDGYTF
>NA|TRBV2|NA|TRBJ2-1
TGTGCCAGCAGTGAAGGTATCGGCAGGGTGCTTTTGAATGAGCAGTTCTTC
CASSEGIGRVLLNEQFF
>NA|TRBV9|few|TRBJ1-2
TGTGCCAGCAGCCCTCGGTCGCAGGGTGTGTCCTATGGCTACACCTTC
CASSPRSQGVSYGYTF
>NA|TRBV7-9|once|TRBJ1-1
TGTGCCAGCAGCTTATCAGGGTCGGTCACTGAAGCTTTCTTT
CASSLSGSVTEAFF
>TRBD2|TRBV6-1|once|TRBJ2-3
TGTGCCAGCAGACTTCTAGCGGCCACAGATACGCAGTATTTT
CASRLLAATDTQYF
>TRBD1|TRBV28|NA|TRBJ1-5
TGTGCCAGTGGGACAGGGGGAGGCAATCAGCCCCAGCATTTT
CASGTGGGNQPQHF
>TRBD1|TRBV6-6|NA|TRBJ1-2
TGTGCCAGCAGCCAGGGACAGAACTATGGCTACACCTTC
CASSQGQNYGYTF
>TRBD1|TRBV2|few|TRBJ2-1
TGTGCCAGCAGATCGATCGACAGGGGGACCTACAATGAGCAGTTCTTC
CASRSIDRGTYNEQFF
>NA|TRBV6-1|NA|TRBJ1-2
TGTGCCAGCAGTGAGACAGGTCAGCGGGGCTACACCTTC
CASSETGQRGYTF
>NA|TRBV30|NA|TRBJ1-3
TGTGCCTGTGCGAATGGGGGTTCTGGAAACACCATATATTTT
CACANGGSGNTIYF
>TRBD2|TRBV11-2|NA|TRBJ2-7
TGTGCCAGCAGCTTATTCGCCCCCTCACGGGAGGGCCTGAGCGAGCAGTACTTC
CASSLFAPSREGLSEQYF
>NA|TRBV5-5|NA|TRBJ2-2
TGTGCCAGCAACATCCAGGGAGGCGGGGAGCTGTTTTTT
CASNIQGGGELFF
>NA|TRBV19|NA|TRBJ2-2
TGTGCCAGTAGTATGCAGTTCAGGGAGCTGTTTTTT
CASSMQFRELFF
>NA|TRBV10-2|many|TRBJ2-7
TGCGCCAGCGGACCGACGGGTAAAATCGACAACGAGCAGTACTTC
CASGPTGKIDNEQYF
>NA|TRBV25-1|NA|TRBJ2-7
TGTGCCAGTCAAAGTGTGGGTCGGCTCGGAGCCTACGAGCAGTACTTC
CASQSVGRLGAYEQYF
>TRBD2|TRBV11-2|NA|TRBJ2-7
TGTGCCAGCGGGGGGGGTATCTACGAGCAGTACTTC
CASGGGIYEQYF
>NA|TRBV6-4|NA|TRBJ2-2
TGTGCCAGCAGTGACTACCCGAACACCGGGGAGCTGTTTTTT
CASSDYPNTGELFF
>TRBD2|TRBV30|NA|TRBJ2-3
TGTGCCTGGAGTGCAGGACTAGCGGGAGGCACAGATACGCAGTATTTT
CAWSAGLAGGTDTQYF
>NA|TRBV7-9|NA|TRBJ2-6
TGTGCCAGCAGCTTTCCCGCGGCTGGGGCCAACGTCCTGACTTTC
CASSFPAAGANVLTF
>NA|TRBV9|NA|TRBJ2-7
TGTGCCAGCAGCGTAGATGCTGGCTGGGGTTGGGAGCAGTACTTC
CASSVDAGWGWEQYF
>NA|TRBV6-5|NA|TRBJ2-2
TGTGCCAGCAGGAAATCTGGCCCGAACACCGGGGAGCTGTTTTTT
CASRKSGPNTGELFF
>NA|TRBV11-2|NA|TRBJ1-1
TGTGCCAGCAGCACAATTACAGACACTGAAGCTTTCTTT
CASSTITDTEAFF
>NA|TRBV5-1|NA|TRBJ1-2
TGCGCCAGCACCGCCGGTAGCGGAACCTATGGCTACACCTTC
CASTAGSGTYGYTF
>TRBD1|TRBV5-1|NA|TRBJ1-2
TGCGCCAGCAGCTTGAGCCAGGGGGCGGGTGGCTACACCTTC
CASSLSQGAGGYTF
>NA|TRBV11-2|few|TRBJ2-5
TGTGCCAGCAGCCCCTCCAACTCGTACCAAGAGACCCAGTACTTC
CASSPSNSYQETQYF
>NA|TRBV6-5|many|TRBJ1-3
TGTGCCAGCAGTTATGGCTCTGGAAACACCATATATTTT
CASSYGSGNTIYF
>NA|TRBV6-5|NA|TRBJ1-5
TGTGCCAGCAGTTACTCTAGGAACGGAGATCAGCCCCAGCATTTT
CASSYSRNGDQPQHF
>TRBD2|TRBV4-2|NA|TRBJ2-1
TGTGCCAGCAGCCAAGCTCAGGTAGCGGGAGGCCCTACGGGGCAGTTCTTC
CASSQAQVAGGPTGQFF
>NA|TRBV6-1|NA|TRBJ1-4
TGTGCCAGCAGTGAATCGTTACCAACTAATGAAAAACTGTTTTTT
CASSESLPTNEKLFF
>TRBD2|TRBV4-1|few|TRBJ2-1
TGCGCCAGCAGCCAAGTTTGGCGGGAGGGTGGTGAGCAGTTCTTC
CASSQVWREGGEQFF
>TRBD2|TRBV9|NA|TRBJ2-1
TGTGCCAGCAGCGTGGGAGGGACTACCCGACACAATGAGCAGTTCTTC
CASSVGGTTRHNEQFF
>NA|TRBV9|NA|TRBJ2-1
TGTGCCAGCAGCGCGGGTAGGACTGGTAGTTCCTACAATGAGCAGTTCTTC
CASSAGRTGSSYNEQFF
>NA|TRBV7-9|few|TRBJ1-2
TGTGCCAGCAGCCCTTCGGGGGGTGGAAGGATCGCCGTTTTC
CASSPSGGGRIAVF
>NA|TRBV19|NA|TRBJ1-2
TGTGCCAGTAGCTTGACAGGCAACTATGGCTACACCTTC
CASSLTGNYGYTF